This T cell receptor (beta chain) was obtained from a study of blood T cell repertoires in COVID-19. Study-level background: The samples span acute and convalescent COVID-19 from the United States, Italy and Spain.

In the original analysis: Amplified reference gene primers provided the basis for estimating nucleated cell counts. Some clones are missing from TCRdb's copy, which holds only in-frame ones; the method was immunoSEQ multiplex PCR. V, J and clone size were drawn from that table, and D and trimming were deduced from the DNA. The sample includes 150,000 to 180,000 clones, about 83% of them seen just once. Those enrolled in Seattle joined during active infection and were followed longitudinally afterward. The source material was peripheral blood. The sequence derives from a woman aged 55-70 years with COVID-19, enrolled during active disease.

This CDR3 is CASSQEQKTGDGSEQYV. DNA of the CDR3: TGTGCCAGCAGCCAAGAGCAGAAGACAGGGGATGGGTCCGAGCAGTACGTC. The chain links TRBV14 to TRBJ2-7; 8 bases fit TRBD1. J was trimmed by 6 bases and V by 0 bases; bases with no gene match: 13. The CDR3 spans 17 residues. Per the germline V gene, CDR1 is SGHDN and CDR2 is FVKESK.